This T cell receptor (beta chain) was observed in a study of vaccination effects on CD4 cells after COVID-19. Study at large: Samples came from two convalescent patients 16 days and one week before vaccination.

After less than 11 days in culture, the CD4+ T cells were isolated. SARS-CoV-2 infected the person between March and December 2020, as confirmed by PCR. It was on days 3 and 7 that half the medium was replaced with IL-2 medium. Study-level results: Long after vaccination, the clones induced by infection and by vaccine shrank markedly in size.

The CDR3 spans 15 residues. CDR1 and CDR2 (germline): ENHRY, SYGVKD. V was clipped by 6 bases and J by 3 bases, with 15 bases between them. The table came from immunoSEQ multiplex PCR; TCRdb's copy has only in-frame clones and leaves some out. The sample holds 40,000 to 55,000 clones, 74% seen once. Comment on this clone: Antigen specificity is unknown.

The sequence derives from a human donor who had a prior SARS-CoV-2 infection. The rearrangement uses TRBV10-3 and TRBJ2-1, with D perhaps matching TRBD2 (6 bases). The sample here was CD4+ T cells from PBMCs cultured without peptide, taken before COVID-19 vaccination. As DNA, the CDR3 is TGTGCCATCAGGGAATCCGGGACTTACTACAATGAGCAGTTCTTC. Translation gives CAIRESGTYYNEQFF.